This is a list of T cell receptor beta chains from one sample in a study of metastatic and nonmetastatic thyroid tumors. TCRdb re-called the PCR reads with MiXCR. Of around 64,000 clones listed, approximately 4% are singletons. The specimen sequenced was blood. These receptors all come from a female donor with papillary thyroid cancer or a benign thyroid nodule (not recorded which). Some clones in this sample may be carry-over from other donors' samples. The conserved cysteine and the conserved F or W are not part of the CDR3 here. Some rows have no size entry. The others give once, few or many, or a class for an expanded clone.

ASSPLRGAGANVLT TRBV27 .
ASSGTGGNQPQH TRBV12-3/TRBV12-4 many
ASSFDGRNNEQF TRBV11-3 .
SAHQAGAINSPLH TRBV20-1 many
SAGKEPNTEAF TRBV20-1 many
ASSQAQDYRHT TRBV6-1 many
ASSIGGTSGKYEQY TRBV19 many
RAGTNTEAF TRBV20-1 many
ASRGPGEGGNTIY TRBV19 .
ASSRPLQGYTEAF TRBV6-2/TRBV6-3 few
ASGLVTSGRCYEQY TRBV12-5 many
ASSPPDQYSTDTQY TRBV18 many
AEPASTTGPHYGQY TRBV5-1 many
ASSLARRGTSGARDTQY TRBV7-2 few
ASSPGLAGYNEQF TRBV11-3 many
ATSDLVGHSNQPQH TRBV24-1 many
ASSFGTGATDFTDTQY TRBV7-9 few
ASSLMENYGYT TRBV11-3 few
ASSPGMGGKLF TRBV7-9 many
ATGTSGNSRTDTQY TRBV6-2/TRBV6-3 .
AISGQSTDTQY TRBV10-3 many
ASSETGWKANVLT TRBV11-3 many
ASSLGSDPYEQY TRBV12-3/TRBV12-4 .
ASSPGRSSYNEQF TRBV18 few
ASSLVGGGYNEQF TRBV5-1 many
ASRPDGSSYNSPLH TRBV6-1 many
ASSLRETYNEQF TRBV12-3/TRBV12-4 many
SALGQWNQPQH TRBV29-1 many
ASSTNRGHYGYT TRBV12-3/TRBV12-4 many
ASSYSNVAGYGYT TRBV6-2/TRBV6-3 few
ASSQGVGYEQY TRBV3-1 many
ASSLFSGTGQETQY TRBV5-1 many
ASSPGRTGDGYGYT TRBV18 many
ASSGNTIY TRBV4-1 .
ASSPPGFYTEAF TRBV11-3 many
ASSFLGSLGETQY TRBV12-3/TRBV12-4 many
ASSYSNNRVWGWNTEAF TRBV6-2/TRBV6-3 many
ASSQPGGAGNTIY TRBV4-2 many
ASRLAGRSYEQY TRBV11-2 .
ASSRVIHEQF TRBV19 many
ASSLRDSSSNEQF TRBV12-3/TRBV12-4 many
TSASGTGMVNEQF TRBV6-2/TRBV6-3 .